This TCR beta chain was obtained from a study of vaccination effects on CD4 cells after COVID-19. Whole-study context: Every participant took two doses of the BNT162b2 or mRNA-1273 vaccine. Study-wide points: Convalescent patients were scarce in the study, and it lacked early post-infection timepoints.

Here immunoSEQ multiplex PCR was the method, and the copy in TCRdb shows in-frame clones only, minus some. Here the sample spans some 52,000 clones, just under 80% being singletons. Concerning this clone: Its antigen is undetermined.

The CDR3 spans 19 residues. Germline CDR1 reads MNHEY; CDR2 reads SVGEGT. Germline trimming cut 3 bases from V and 2 bases from J; bases unmatched to any gene: 10. Peptide-pool stimulation followed by sequencing identified expanded antigen-specific CD4+ clonotypes in the ViraFEST assay. Subsequent to less than 13 days of culture, CD4+ T cells were isolated. Testing of the vaccine recipients showed negative nucleocapsid antibodies and no prior SARS-CoV-2 infection. The researchers cultured around 2 million PBMC per well with 8 to 10 IU/ml IL-2 and roughly 9.2 ug/ml peptides. This TCR was recovered from a human donor who received a COVID-19 vaccine. The starting material was CD4+ T cells from PBMCs cultured with HCoV-OC43 spike peptides, obtained before COVID-19 vaccination. The subset was: HCoV-OC43 spike overlapping peptide pool stimulation. The chain uses TRBV6-2 or TRBV6-3 and TRBJ2-1, with 13 bases identical to TRBD2. CDR3 loop: CASSYTSGLAGRTYNEQFF. The CDR3 DNA reads as TGTGCCAGCAGTTATACCTCGGGACTAGCGGGGAGGACCTACAATGAGCAGTTCTTC.